This T cell receptor beta chain was sequenced for a study of shared clonotypes between healthy human individuals. V was shortened by 3 bases and J by 7 bases, with 15 bases between the two germline ends. This CDR3 comprises 14 residues. In germline, CDR1 is LNHDA, CDR2 SQIVND (reference sequence). Sequenced by immunoSEQ multiplex PCR; TCRdb stores in-frame clones only, minus some. Found here are about 480,000 clones, about three quarters of them singletons; the top ten hold around 13%. This receptor was identified in a woman aged 35 to 49 in good health. Some clones in this sample may be carry-over from other donors' samples. Sample: PBMCs. V gene TRBV19 combines with J gene TRBJ1-1; TRBD1 is a possible D gene (5 bases). In DNA, the CDR3 is TGTGCCAGTAGTATCAGGGCAGCGGTGGGTGAAGCTTTCTTT. This codes for CASSIRAAVGEAFF.